This TCR beta chain was sequenced in a study of blood T cell repertoires in COVID-19. Turning to the study itself: Acute-phase and convalescent COVID-19 samples originated in the United States, Italy and Spain.

CDR3 length equals 13 residues. Germline CDR1 and CDR2: DFQATT and SNEGSKA (reference sequence). Germline trimming cut 3 bases from V and 8 bases from J; bases unmatched to any gene: 7. Libraries were prepared by immunoSEQ multiplex PCR; TCRdb keeps only in-frame clonotypes and omits some of them. The sample contains 95,000 to 100,000 clones, about 85% of which appear only once. The chain combines TRBV20-1 with TRBJ2-4; 7 bases map to TRBD2. Input material: peripheral blood. The sequence came from a woman in her seventies with active or convalescent COVID-19. CDR3 sequence reads: CSASPGGSYIQYF. The CDR3 DNA follows: TGCAGTGCTAGTCCCGGGGGGTCTTACATTCAGTACTTC.